The count of the clone carrying this TCR beta chain is one. A J-beta primer mix and a sample-barcoded 5' primer were used in a second PCR of about 6 to 12 cycles. The yield of each sample was at least 2.5 million CDR3-containing paired-end reads. TCRdb ran MiXCR on the 5' RACE reads and lists one entry per CDR3 protein. Among 540,000 or so distinct CDR3 sequences listed, under 55% were seen once. This record belongs to a study of blood T cells in healthy people across ages. As for the study in general: Per every two T cells, about one barcoded beta molecule was captured by template switching.

The ends were cut back, 3 bases at V and 1 base at J, with 11 bases in the middle. The CDR3 loop spans 15 amino acids. The genes are TRBV12-3 or TRBV12-4 and TRBJ2-3, with D perhaps TRBD2 (5 bases). Input material: blood. This receptor was taken from an older man in good health. CDR3 amino acids: CASSFQAGGTDTQYF. The CDR3 DNA is TGTGCCAGCAGTTTCCAGGCCGGGGGCACAGATACGCAGTATTTT.